A single sample is the source of the 4 T cell receptor beta chains below, sequenced in a study of cytomegalovirus exposure and HLA in healthy donors. The PCR contained 60 Vbeta and 13 Jbeta primers. The data were produced by immunoSEQ multiplex PCR, yet TCRdb's version contains in-frame clones alone and is incomplete. The table has about 82,000 clones, around 89% seen once. Sequenced input: PBMCs. These receptors came from a man between 18 and 35 years old in good health and CMV-seronegative.

The gene calls are TRBV27 and TRBJ2-1, with 12 bases that match TRBD2. V lost 3 bases to trimming and J lost 11 bases; unmatched junction nucleotides: 8. This CDR3 contains 15 residues. From germline, CDR1 is MNHEY and CDR2 SMNVEV (reference sequence). The CDR3 DNA reads as TGTGCCAGCAGTTTCTCACTAGCGGGAGGTGTTAAGCAGTTCTTC. Amino acid sequence: CASSFSLAGGVKQFF.

Remarks on this clone: Other DNA sequences in the sample encode the same CDR3. The CDR3 here is CASSLDRVNTEAFF. CDR3 nucleotides: TGTGCCAGCAGTTTGGACAGGGTGAACACTGAAGCTTTCTTT. The rearrangement joins TRBV27 to TRBJ1-1; TRBD1 matches 8 bases. Germline CDR1 MNHEY, CDR2 SMNVEV (reference sequence). V was pared by 3 bases and J by 0 bases, with 0 bases of the junction left unmatched. The length of the CDR3 is 14 residues.

This clone was detected a few times. The chain carries TRBV4-2 and TRBJ1-2; D gene uncertain. The CDR3 consists of 16 residues. V was trimmed by 3 bases and J by 0 bases, leaving 14 bases between them. CDR1 LGHNA and CDR2 YNFKEQ come from the germline V gene. The chain's CDR3 is CASSQSARQANYGYTF. The CDR3 DNA reads TGTGCCAGCAGCCAGAGTGCGCGGCAAGCTAACTATGGCTACACCTTC.

This chain joins TRBV4-3 and TRBJ2-5; perhaps TRBD2 as D (6 bases). This CDR3 region has 15 residues. Germline assignment: CDR1 LGHNA and CDR2 YSLEER. Between the trimmed V and J ends, which lost 2 bases and 5 bases, there was a span of 15 bases. DNA for the CDR3: TGCGCCAGCAGCCAATTCGGGGGAGTCGGGGAGACCCAGTACTTC. Residues: CASSQFGGVGETQYF.